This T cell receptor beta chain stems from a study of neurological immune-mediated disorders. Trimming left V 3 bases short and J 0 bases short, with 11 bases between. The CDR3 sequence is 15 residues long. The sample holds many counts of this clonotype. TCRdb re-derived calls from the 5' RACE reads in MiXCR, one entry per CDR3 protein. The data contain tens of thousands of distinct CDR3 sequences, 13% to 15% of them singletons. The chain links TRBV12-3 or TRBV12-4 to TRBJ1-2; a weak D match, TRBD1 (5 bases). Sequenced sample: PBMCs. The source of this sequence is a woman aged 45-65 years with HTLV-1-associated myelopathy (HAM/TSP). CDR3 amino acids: CASSLGRTSNYGYTF. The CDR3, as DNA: TGTGCCAGCAGTTTGGGGCGTACTTCTAACTATGGCTACACCTTC.